A selection of T cell receptor beta chains follows, all from one sample in a study of blood T cell repertoires in COVID-19. Sequenced by immunoSEQ multiplex PCR; TCRdb stores in-frame clones only, minus some. The repertoire holds more than 90,000 clones, with 75% to 90% as singletons. The sample was peripheral blood. Receptors originate from a woman in her seventies with active or convalescent COVID-19. Each CDR3 is given with its conserved first and last residue. Each record gives: J gene, clone size, V gene, D gene, CDR3 protein, CDR3 DNA. A D gene is named only where the DNA matches it firmly. The size field is filled for only some rows; it gives once, few, many or a size class.

J gene: TRBJ1-6
clone size: NA
V gene: TRBV16
D gene: TRBD1
CDR3 protein: CASSPTGWNSPLHF
CDR3 DNA: TGTGCCAGCAGCCCGACAGGGTGGAATTCACCCCTCCACTTT

J gene: TRBJ2-6
clone size: NA
V gene: TRBV5-4
D gene: TRBD1
CDR3 protein: CASTTGGNSGANVLTF
CDR3 DNA: TGTGCCAGCACGACAGGGGGCAACTCTGGGGCCAACGTCCTGACTTTC

J gene: TRBJ2-5
clone size: NA
V gene: TRBV19
D gene: NA
CDR3 protein: CASSISGRGSETQYF
CDR3 DNA: TGTGCCAGTAGTATATCAGGGCGGGGTTCAGAGACCCAGTACTTC

J gene: TRBJ1-1
clone size: NA
V gene: TRBV19
D gene: NA
CDR3 protein: CASSIVKERTEAFF
CDR3 DNA: TGTGCCAGTAGTATAGTTAAAGAGAGGACTGAAGCTTTCTTT

J gene: TRBJ2-7
clone size: NA
V gene: TRBV28
D gene: NA
CDR3 protein: CASSLAVTYEQYF
CDR3 DNA: TGTGCCAGCAGTTTGGCAGTAACCTACGAGCAGTACTTC

J gene: TRBJ1-6
clone size: NA
V gene: TRBV11-2
D gene: NA
CDR3 protein: CASSFKRGSPLHF
CDR3 DNA: TGTGCCAGCAGCTTTAAAAGGGGGTCACCCCTCCACTTT

J gene: TRBJ2-7
clone size: NA
V gene: TRBV30
D gene: TRBD1
CDR3 protein: CAWSVLGQGDVEQYF
CDR3 DNA: TGTGCCTGGAGTGTACTAGGACAGGGGGACGTCGAGCAGTACTTC

J gene: TRBJ2-7
clone size: NA
V gene: TRBV2
D gene: TRBD1
CDR3 protein: CASSIGGQGSYEQYF
CDR3 DNA: TGTGCCAGCAGCATCGGGGGACAGGGGTCCTACGAGCAGTACTTC

J gene: TRBJ2-7
clone size: NA
V gene: TRBV27
D gene: TRBD1
CDR3 protein: CASSPHLGQGDDYEQYF
CDR3 DNA: TGTGCCAGCAGCCCCCACCTGGGACAGGGGGACGACTACGAGCAGTACTTC

J gene: TRBJ2-3
clone size: once
V gene: TRBV20-1
D gene: TRBD2
CDR3 protein: CSASSSGGTDTQYF
CDR3 DNA: TGCAGTGCTAGTTCCAGCGGGGGCACAGATACGCAGTATTTT

J gene: TRBJ1-2
clone size: NA
V gene: TRBV5-1
D gene: TRBD1
CDR3 protein: CASTDRGYGYTF
CDR3 DNA: TGCGCCAGCACAGACAGGGGCTATGGCTACACCTTC

J gene: TRBJ2-2
clone size: NA
V gene: TRBV2
D gene: TRBD2
CDR3 protein: CASSEQAGANNGELFF
CDR3 DNA: TGTGCCAGCAGTGAACAAGCGGGAGCCAACAACGGGGAGCTGTTTTTT

J gene: TRBJ2-5
clone size: NA
V gene: TRBV5-1
D gene: TRBD1
CDR3 protein: CASADRGQETQYF
CDR3 DNA: TGCGCCAGCGCGGACAGGGGGCAGGAGACCCAGTACTTC

J gene: TRBJ2-1
clone size: NA
V gene: TRBV19
D gene: NA
CDR3 protein: CASRPQLGNEQFF
CDR3 DNA: TGTGCCAGTAGACCCCAACTAGGCAATGAGCAGTTCTTC

J gene: TRBJ2-5
clone size: NA
V gene: TRBV2
D gene: NA
CDR3 protein: CASSTQETQYF
CDR3 DNA: TGTGCCAGCAGTACTCAAGAGACCCAGTACTTC

J gene: TRBJ1-3
clone size: few
V gene: TRBV7-2
D gene: NA
CDR3 protein: CASSPGWSGNTIYF
CDR3 DNA: TGTGCCAGCAGTCCAGGGTGGTCCGGAAACACCATATATTTT

J gene: TRBJ1-1
clone size: NA
V gene: TRBV27
D gene: NA
CDR3 protein: CASRRPGANTEAFF
CDR3 DNA: TGTGCCAGCAGGAGACCGGGAGCTAACACTGAAGCTTTCTTT

J gene: TRBJ2-1
clone size: NA
V gene: TRBV11-1
D gene: TRBD2
CDR3 protein: CASSLLAGGSYNEQFF
CDR3 DNA: TGTGCCAGCAGCTTACTAGCGGGGGGCTCCTACAATGAGCAGTTCTTC

J gene: TRBJ1-2
clone size: few
V gene: TRBV28
D gene: NA
CDR3 protein: CASSLWLQLNYGYTF
CDR3 DNA: TGTGCCAGCAGTTTATGGTTACAGCTTAACTATGGCTACACCTTC

J gene: TRBJ1-3
clone size: NA
V gene: TRBV5-4
D gene: NA
CDR3 protein: CASSSQGWQSGNTIYF
CDR3 DNA: TGTGCCAGCAGCTCCCAGGGTTGGCAATCGGGAAACACCATATATTTT

J gene: TRBJ1-5
clone size: NA
V gene: TRBV28
D gene: TRBD1
CDR3 protein: CASSLRLDRVSNQPQHF
CDR3 DNA: TGTGCCAGCAGTTTACGCCTCGACAGGGTCAGCAATCAGCCCCAGCATTTT

J gene: TRBJ2-2
clone size: NA
V gene: TRBV28
D gene: TRBD2
CDR3 protein: CASSLSLAGVSGELFF
CDR3 DNA: TGTGCCAGCAGTTTAAGCCTAGCGGGAGTATCCGGGGAGCTGTTTTTT

J gene: TRBJ2-3
clone size: once
V gene: TRBV24-1
D gene: NA
CDR3 protein: CATSDLHWGGTDTQYF
CDR3 DNA: TGTGCCACCAGTGATTTGCATTGGGGCGGCACAGATACGCAGTATTTT

J gene: TRBJ2-7
clone size: NA
V gene: TRBV5-8
D gene: TRBD2
CDR3 protein: CASSRRGDYEQYF
CDR3 DNA: TGTGCCAGCAGCCGACGGGGGGATTACGAGCAGTACTTC

J gene: TRBJ2-3
clone size: NA
V gene: TRBV11-3
D gene: NA
CDR3 protein: CASSYSGAIGTDTQYF
CDR3 DNA: TGTGCCAGCAGCTATTCAGGGGCCATCGGAACAGATACGCAGTATTTT

J gene: TRBJ1-1
clone size: NA
V gene: TRBV6-5
D gene: NA
CDR3 protein: CASSWLGETEAFF
CDR3 DNA: TGTGCCAGCAGTTGGCTCGGGGAGACTGAAGCTTTCTTT

J gene: TRBJ2-1
clone size: few
V gene: TRBV5-5
D gene: TRBD1
CDR3 protein: CASRWGQSNEQFF
CDR3 DNA: TGTGCCAGCAGATGGGGACAGTCCAATGAGCAGTTCTTC